The clone carrying this T cell receptor (beta chain) has just a few counts. Its antigen is undetermined. These data come from a study of identical twins. The CDR3 loop spans 12 amino acids. The V end was cut by 8 bases, the J end by 9 bases, with 17 bases between. Germline V gene lookup returns CDR1 SNHLY and CDR2 FYNNEI. Healthy Caucasians, and only they, were the donors. Using its own MiXCR run on the 5' RACE reads, TCRdb lists one record per CDR3 protein. This sample yields some 500,000 distinct CDR3 sequences, of which roughly an eighth are seen a single time; about 1% belongs to the top ten. Findings and caveats of the study: Weaker excess twin sharing was observed in beta out-of-frame sequences.

A further study also used this sample, focusing on yellow fever vaccine responses in identical twins.

This receptor was identified in a woman between 18 and 29 years old in good health. This sequence joins TRBV2 and TRBJ2-7; a weak D match, TRBD1 (6 bases). The sequenced sample was CD4+ T cells sorted from blood. The chain's CDR3 is CASGQWTLGQYF. CDR3 sequence (DNA): TGTGCCAGCGGACAGTGGACCTTGGGGCAGTACTTC.